What follows are 6 T cell receptor beta chains derived from one specimen sequenced in a study of cytomegalovirus exposure and HLA in healthy donors. In the PCR, 60 Vbeta and 13 Jbeta primers were used. Using immunoSEQ multiplex PCR, the repertoire was profiled, and TCRdb retains in-frame clones only, with some absent. The sample includes just over 150,000 clones, roughly 80% of them seen just once. Sequenced sample: PBMCs. Receptor source: a man between 18 and 29 years old in good health and CMV-seronegative.

This sequence joins TRBV28 and TRBJ2-7; 7 nucleotides agree with TRBD1. The V gene's germline CDR1 is MDHEN and CDR2 SYDVKM. This CDR3 has 15 residues. V trimming: 10 bases; J trimming: 0 bases; junction bases outside the gene matches: 12. CDR3: CATNYARTGSYEQYF. CDR3 coding DNA: TGTGCCACAAACTACGCCCGGACAGGCTCCTACGAGCAGTACTTC.

The rearrangement joins TRBV5-6 to TRBJ2-5; D gene unclear. The V end lost 0 bases, the J end lost 0 bases, and 3 bases lay between the germline ends. Germline lookup yields CDR1 SGHDT and CDR2 YYEEEE. This CDR3 is 13 amino acids long. The CDR3 DNA sequence: TGTGCCAGCAGCTTGGCTAACCAAGAGACCCAGTACTTC. It specifies CASSLANQETQYF.

This chain connects TRBV5-1 to TRBJ2-2; the D is unclear. The V end lost 0 bases, the J end lost 3 bases, and 6 bases lay between the germline ends. Germline V lookup: CDR1 SGHRS, CDR2 YFSETQ. The CDR3 runs to 14 residues. This chain's CDR3 is CASSLGLDTGELFF. CDR3 in DNA: TGCGCCAGCAGCTTGGGGCTCGACACCGGGGAGCTGTTTTTT. Together with reference TRBV5-1 and TRBJ2-2, the CDR3 gives the full variable domain: KAGVTQTPRYLIKTRGQQVTLSCSPISGHRSVSWYQQTPGQGLQFLFEYFSETQRNKGNFPGRFSGRQFSNSRSEMNVSTLELGDSALYLCASSLGLDTGELFFGEGSRLTVL.

This clone occurred once. Written as DNA, the CDR3 is TGTGCCAGCAGCCCCCACCCGCGGTCAAGGGGGGGTAATGAGCAGTTCTTC. This gives the protein CASSPHPRSRGGNEQFF. The rearrangement links TRBV9 to TRBJ2-1; a weak D match, TRBD2 (7 bases). The CDR3 contains 17 residues. Germline V CDR1 and CDR2: SGDLS, YYNGEE. With 4 bases removed from V and 7 bases from J, the gap between germline ends came to 24 bases.

The chain uses TRBV19 and TRBJ2-2, with D possibly TRBD1 on 6 matching bases. V shed 6 bases and J shed 0 bases, with 11 bases lying between them. The CDR3 is made up of 15 amino acids. From germline, CDR1 is LNHDA and CDR2 SQIVND (reference sequence). CDR3 loop: CASRLQGANTGELFF. The CDR3 bases are TGTGCCAGTAGGTTACAGGGCGCGAACACCGGGGAGCTGTTTTTT.

The chain joins TRBV11-2 to TRBJ2-7, with TRBD2 matching over 7 bases. The CDR3 sequence is 14 residues long. V was clipped by 5 bases and J by 7 bases; unmatched bases: 11. Germline V lookup: CDR1 SGHAT, CDR2 FQNNGV. The chain's CDR3 is CASSPTVNGREQYF. In DNA, the CDR3 is TGTGCCAGCAGCCCGACAGTAAACGGGAGGGAGCAGTACTTC.